This section outlines one TCR beta chain sequence together with its context. The source of the sample is a study of technical replicates of blood from a handful of donors. Here immunoSEQ multiplex PCR was the method, and the copy in TCRdb shows in-frame clones only, minus some. The repertoire holds 65,000 to 85,000 clones, with about 90% as singletons. The CDR3 is 14 amino acids. CDR1 is MNHNY and CDR2 is SVGAGI in the germline V gene (reference sequence). V shed 0 bases and J 5 bases; nucleotides not matched to a gene: 2. The sequence was collected from a human donor in good health. J is TRBJ1-2 and V is TRBV6-6; 8 bases map to TRBD1. Source material: T cells isolated from PBMCs. In DNA, the CDR3 is TGTGCCAGCAGTTACTCTCAGGGGGCTTATGGCTACACCTTC. Its translation is CASSYSQGAYGYTF.